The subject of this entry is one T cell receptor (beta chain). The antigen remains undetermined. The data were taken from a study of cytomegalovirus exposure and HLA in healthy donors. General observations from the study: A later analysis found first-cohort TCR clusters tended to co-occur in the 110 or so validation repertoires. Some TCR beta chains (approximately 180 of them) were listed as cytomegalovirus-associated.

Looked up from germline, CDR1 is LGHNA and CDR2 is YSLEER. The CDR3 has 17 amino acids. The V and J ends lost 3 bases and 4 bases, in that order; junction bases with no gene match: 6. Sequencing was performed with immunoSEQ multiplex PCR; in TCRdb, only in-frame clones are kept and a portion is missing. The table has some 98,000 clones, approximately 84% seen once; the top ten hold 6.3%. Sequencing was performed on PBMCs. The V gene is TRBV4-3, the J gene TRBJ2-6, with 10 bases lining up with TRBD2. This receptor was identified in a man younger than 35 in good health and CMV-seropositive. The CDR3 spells CASSQTSGSGGANVLTF. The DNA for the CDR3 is TGCGCCAGCAGCCAGACTAGCGGGTCGGGGGGGGCCAACGTCCTGACTTTC.